Following are 29 T cell receptor beta chains from one sample sequenced in a study of T cells after somatic rescue of genetic block. The repertoire was sequenced with immunoSEQ multiplex PCR; TCRdb's copy has only in-frame clones and lacks some. The table shows approximately 11,000 clones, with around two thirds occurring only once. The sequencing sample was made of peripheral blood mononuclear cells (PBMCs). Receptors were obtained from a boy aged 5-17 years.

This chain joins TRBV5-4 and TRBJ2-5, with D maybe TRBD1 (7 bases). V was clipped by 4 bases and J by 5 bases, with 12 bases between them. Germline V gene lookup returns CDR1 SGHNT and CDR2 YYREEE (reference sequence). The CDR3 loop spans 13 amino acids. The CDR3 is CASSQGGVETQYF. The CDR3 DNA reads as TGTGCCAGCAGCCAGGGGGGTGTGGAGACCCAGTACTTC.

The chain uses TRBV10-2 and TRBJ2-3; the match to TRBD2 covers 10 bases. The V segment lost 7 bases and the J segment 2 bases; nucleotides outside the gene matches: 12. Germline V gene sequence: CDR1 WSHSY, CDR2 SAAADI. CDR3 length: 17 residues. The chain's CDR3 is CASTGASGRSDTDTQYF. CDR3 in DNA: TGCGCCAGCACCGGTGCTAGCGGGAGATCGGACACAGATACGCAGTATTTT.

This chain connects TRBV4-1 to TRBJ2-5, with D maybe TRBD2 (7 bases). The CDR3 has 16 residues. V lost 0 bases to trimming and J lost 6 bases, with 17 bases between them. From germline, CDR1 is MGHRA and CDR2 YSYEKL. The CDR3 reads CASSQDSGGKGKTQYF. The CDR3 DNA follows: TGCGCCAGCAGCCAAGATTCGGGGGGCAAGGGAAAGACCCAGTACTTC.

This chain uses TRBV18 with TRBJ2-7, with TRBD1 matching 7 bases. V was clipped by 3 bases and J by 4 bases; unmatched bases: 12. The CDR3 runs to 16 residues. Germline V lookup: CDR1 KGHSH, CDR2 LQKENI. CDR3 protein: CASSPRQGRKGYEQYF. The DNA for the CDR3 is TGTGCCAGCTCACCGAGACAGGGCCGAAAGGGGTACGAGCAGTACTTC.

The chain combines TRBV18 with TRBJ1-5; D gene uncertain. Trimming removed 2 bases from V and 4 bases from J, with 9 bases in between. The CDR3 extends over 14 amino acids. CDR1 KGHSH and CDR2 LQKENI come from the germline V gene. The CDR3 protein is CASSPGLWNQPQHF. CDR3 sequence (DNA): TGTGCCAGCTCACCAGGATTGTGGAATCAGCCCCAGCATTTT.

The chain couples TRBV6-5 to TRBJ1-6, with D hard to call. Germline V CDR1 and CDR2: MNHEY, SVGAGI. The CDR3 covers 14 residues. The chain's CDR3 is CAGGNTRASSPLHF. In DNA, the CDR3 is TGTGCGGGAGGTAATACCCGGGCCTCTTCACCCCTCCACTTT.

The chain couples TRBV29-1 to TRBJ2-1; the D gene could be TRBD1 or TRBD2 (5 bases each). The CDR3 consists of 14 residues. V was cut by 0 bases and J by 6 bases, with 12 bases left in between. CDR1 and CDR2 (germline): SQVTM, ANQGSEA. The CDR3 nucleotides are TGCAGCGTTGAAGATCGGGCAGGGAGCAATGAGCAGTTCTTC. As protein: CSVEDRAGSNEQFF.

The chain employs TRBV4-1 and TRBJ2-6; 8 bases align to TRBD2. Per the germline V gene, CDR1 is MGHRA and CDR2 is YSYEKL. Trimming at V came to 1 base and at J to 2 bases, leaving 4 bases not matched to a gene. The CDR3 sequence is 17 residues long. The CDR3 reads CASSQAGGFTGANVLTF. The CDR3 DNA follows: TGCGCCAGCAGCCAAGCGGGGGGGTTCACTGGGGCCAACGTCCTGACTTTC.

The DNA for the CDR3 is TGTGCCAGCAGTTTACTTCGGTCGCCCTTGAACACTGAAGCTTTCTTT. Residues: CASSLLRSPLNTEAFF. V usage is TRBV27 and J usage is TRBJ1-1; D remains unclear. Trimming took 2 bases from V and 0 from J, leaving 13 bases between them. The CDR3 consists of 16 residues. The germline CDR1 and CDR2 sequences are MNHEY and SMNVEV (reference sequence).

The chain recombines TRBV27 with TRBJ2-3; D unclear. The CDR3 covers 13 residues. Trimming stripped 6 bases from V and 2 bases from J, with 9 bases between. Germline-derived CDR1 and CDR2 are MNHEY and SMNVEV (reference sequence). The CDR3 sequence: CASRGHPTDTQYF. The CDR3 DNA is TGTGCCAGCAGAGGCCACCCCACAGATACGCAGTATTTT.

The rearrangement links TRBV10-3 to TRBJ2-4, with TRBD2 matching 10 bases. V shed 1 base and J 3 bases; nucleotides not matched to a gene: 9. CDR1 ENHRY and CDR2 SYGVKD come from the germline V gene. The CDR3 loop spans 18 amino acids. CDR3 sequence reads: CAISEWLAGERGKNIQYF. As DNA, the CDR3 is TGTGCCATCAGTGAGTGGCTAGCGGGAGAGCGGGGCAAAAACATTCAGTACTTC.

The rearrangement joins TRBV29-1 to TRBJ2-5, with 8 bases fitting TRBD2. V was pared by 0 bases and J by 3 bases, with 12 bases of the junction left unmatched. Germline V gene sequence: CDR1 SQVTM, CDR2 ANQGSEA. The CDR3 spans 17 residues. CDR3 sequence (DNA): TGCAGCGTTGAAGATCCCATCGCGGGGACTAGTGAAGAGACCCAGTACTTC. It is translated as CSVEDPIAGTSEETQYF.

J is TRBJ2-3 and V is TRBV5-1; D may be TRBD1 (6 bases). Germline assignment: CDR1 SGHRS and CDR2 YFSETQ. The CDR3 contains 15 residues. With 3 bases removed from V and 3 bases from J, the gap between germline ends came to 14 bases. The DNA of the CDR3 is TGCGCCAGCAGCTCCACAGGGTGGGCGACAGATACGCAGTATTTT. Translated, it gives CASSSTGWATDTQYF.

The gene calls are TRBV7-9 and TRBJ2-7; perhaps TRBD2 as D (6 bases). This CDR3 is built from 14 residues. CDR1 and CDR2 (germline): SEHNR, FQNEAQ (reference sequence). V lost 1 base, J lost 10 bases, and 17 bases lay in between. The CDR3 DNA sequence: TGTGCCAGCAGCTTAGAGTACCTAGCGTTTAGACAGTACTTC. This translates into CASSLEYLAFRQYF.

In its sample, this clone was seen once. The chain has TRBV6-6 and TRBJ2-7, with D perhaps matching TRBD1 (7 bases). The V end lost 2 bases, the J end lost 4 bases, and 15 bases lay between the germline ends. The CDR3 is 15 amino acids. From germline, CDR1 is MNHNY and CDR2 SVGAGI (reference sequence). CDR3 loop: CASSYPGTAGYEQYF. The CDR3 DNA sequence: TGTGCCAGCAGTTACCCCGGGACAGCGGGTTACGAGCAGTACTTC.

This chain links TRBV6-9 with TRBJ1-1; TRBD1 might be the D (6 bases). V gave up 4 bases and J gave up 5 bases, with 14 bases separating them. The CDR3 contains 14 residues. CDR1 MNHGY and CDR2 SVAAGI come from the germline V gene. The CDR3 DNA sequence: TGTGCCAGCAGTTGGGCAGGGGCGAGGACTGAAGCTTTCTTT. Translation gives CASSWAGARTEAFF.

In this sample, this clone turned up a few times. The chain links TRBV28 to TRBJ2-7, with 8 bases lining up with TRBD1. The V gene end was trimmed by 6 bases and the J gene end by 3 bases; junction bases not matched to a gene: 1. Germline CDR1 and CDR2: MDHEN and SYDVKM. CDR3 length: 12 residues. DNA of the CDR3: TGTGCCAGCAGCGGACAGGGCTACGAGCAGTACTTC. As protein: CASSGQGYEQYF.

This chain links TRBV7-9 with TRBJ2-5; D possibly corresponds to TRBD1 (6 bases). Per the germline V gene, CDR1 is SEHNR and CDR2 is FQNEAQ (reference sequence). Trimming removed 1 base at V and 12 bases at J, with 15 bases between. The CDR3 spans 13 residues. The CDR3 DNA follows: TGTGCCAGCAGCTTAGGAGAGGGGGTCCCTAAGTACTTC. Translation: CASSLGEGVPKYF.

As for this clone: The junction departs from germline at one end; a sequencing error may be responsible. V and J are TRBV23-1 and TRBJ2-1; 11 bases agree with TRBD2. TRBV23-1 is annotated as an ORF whose role is uncertain. The CDR3 contains 16 residues. Here the CDR3 DNA reads TGCGCCAGCAGCCTTAGCGGGAGGGCTACCTATAATGAGCAGTTCTTC. Encoded protein: CASSLSGRATYNEQFF.

The rearrangement joins TRBV6-1 to TRBJ1-2, with TRBD1 matching over 8 bases. Per germline, CDR1 MNHNS and CDR2 SASEGT. CDR3 length equals 13 residues. With 2 bases clipped from V and 12 bases from J, the junction kept 8 bases outside the gene matches. CDR3 protein: CASSERGQAYDTF. CDR3 in DNA: TGTGCCAGCAGTGAAAGGGGACAGGCCTATGACACCTTC.

The J gene is TRBJ2-3, the V gene TRBV11-1; 13 bases map to TRBD2. This CDR3 region has 17 residues. Trimming cost V 3 bases and J 1 base; bases outside gene matches: 4. Germline V gene lookup returns CDR1 SGHAT and CDR2 FQDESV (reference sequence). CDR3 coding DNA: TGTGCCAGCAGCTTCGGACTAGCGGGGGTCGGCACAGATACGCAGTATTTT. Translation: CASSFGLAGVGTDTQYF. The full variable domain, in which reference TRBV11-1 and TRBJ2-3 provide the parts outside the CDR3, is EAEVAQSPRYKITEKSQAVAFWCDPISGHATLYWYRQILGQGPELLVQFQDESVVDDSQLPKDRFSAERLKGVDSTLKIQPAELGDSAMYLCASSFGLAGVGTDTQYFGPGTRLTVL.

This rearrangement joins TRBV5-1 to TRBJ1-1, with D possibly TRBD1 on 6 matching bases. Trimming took 4 bases from V and 0 from J, leaving 19 bases between them. The germline CDR1 and CDR2 sequences are SGHRS and YFSETQ. The CDR3 spans 17 residues. CDR3 bases: TGCGCCAGCAGCCCAAGGGAGCTAGGGGGATTGAACACTGAAGCTTTCTTT. It yields the protein CASSPRELGGLNTEAFF.

V usage is TRBV5-6 and J usage is TRBJ2-7, with 11 bases fitting TRBD1. V was pared by 4 bases and J by 4 bases, with 4 bases of the junction left unmatched. CDR1 and CDR2 from the germline V gene are SGHDT and YYEEEE. This CDR3 region has 14 residues. The CDR3 loop is CASSRTGGEYEQYF. The CDR3 coding sequence is TGTGCCAGCAGCCGGACAGGGGGCGAGTACGAGCAGTACTTC.

V is TRBV7-6 and J is TRBJ2-3; TRBD2 aligns across 8 bases. CDR3 length equals 16 residues. Germline V lookup: CDR1 SGHVS, CDR2 FNYEAQ. Trimming at V came to 5 bases and at J to 0 bases, leaving 7 bases not matched to a gene. CDR3 protein: CASSPLAGSSTDTQYF. CDR3 bases: TGTGCCAGCAGCCCCTTAGCGGGGTCTAGCACAGATACGCAGTATTTT.

V gene TRBV15 combines with J gene TRBJ2-5; 7 bases fit TRBD1. The CDR3 extends over 14 amino acids. Per the germline V gene, CDR1 is LNHNV and CDR2 is YYDKDF (reference sequence). Trimming cost V 4 bases and J 5 bases; bases outside gene matches: 7. The CDR3 spells CATSIMDRPETQYF. CDR3 nucleotides: TGTGCCACCAGCATAATGGACAGGCCGGAGACCCAGTACTTC.

The chain uses TRBV7-9 and TRBJ1-1; 7 nucleotides align to TRBD1. Trimming took 4 bases from V and 4 from J; bases not matched to a gene: 9. Germline CDR1 and CDR2: SEHNR and FQNEAQ (reference sequence). The CDR3 sequence is 15 residues long. The chain's CDR3 is CASSYRTGEATEAFF. CDR3 bases: TGTGCCAGCAGCTACCGAACAGGGGAGGCCACTGAAGCTTTCTTT. The full variable domain, completed using reference TRBV7-9 and TRBJ1-1, is DTGVSQNPRHKITKRGQNVTFRCDPISEHNRLYWYRQTLGQGPEFLTYFQNEAQLEKSRLLSDRFSAERPKGSFSTLEIQRTEQGDSAMYLCASSYRTGEATEAFFGQGTRLTVV.

This clone was detected only a few times. The chain carries TRBV23-1 and TRBJ2-5, with TRBD2 identical over 7 bases. TRBV23-1 is sorted into the ORF group, with uncertain function. V trimming: 6 bases; J trimming: 2 bases; junction bases outside the gene matches: 6. CDR3 length: 14 residues. The CDR3 spells CASRSGTSQETQYF. DNA of the CDR3: TGCGCCAGCAGGAGCGGGACCTCACAAGAGACCCAGTACTTC.

This chain joins TRBV28 and TRBJ1-6; D is possibly TRBD1 (5 bases). CDR1 is MDHEN and CDR2 is SYDVKM in the germline V gene. This CDR3 is 14 amino acids long. V lost 3 bases and J lost 5, with 8 bases in between. The CDR3 sequence is CASSFEGHNSPLHF. The CDR3 DNA is TGTGCCAGCAGTTTCGAGGGGCATAATTCACCCCTCCACTTT. Drawing the rest from reference TRBV28 and TRBJ1-6, the complete variable domain is DVKVTQSSRYLVKRTGEKVFLECVQDMDHENMFWYRQDPGLGLRLIYFSYDVKMKEKGDIPEGYSVSREKKERFSLILESASTNQTSMYLCASSFEGHNSPLHFGNGTRLTVT.

The chain employs TRBV5-4 and TRBJ1-1; D is uncertain. Per germline, CDR1 SGHNT and CDR2 YYREEE (reference sequence). CDR3 length equals 15 residues. V lost 0 bases to trimming and J lost 3 bases, with 12 bases between them. DNA of the CDR3: TGTGCCAGCAGCTTGGGGCCGTGGGGTGACACTGAAGCTTTCTTT. This codes for CASSLGPWGDTEAFF.